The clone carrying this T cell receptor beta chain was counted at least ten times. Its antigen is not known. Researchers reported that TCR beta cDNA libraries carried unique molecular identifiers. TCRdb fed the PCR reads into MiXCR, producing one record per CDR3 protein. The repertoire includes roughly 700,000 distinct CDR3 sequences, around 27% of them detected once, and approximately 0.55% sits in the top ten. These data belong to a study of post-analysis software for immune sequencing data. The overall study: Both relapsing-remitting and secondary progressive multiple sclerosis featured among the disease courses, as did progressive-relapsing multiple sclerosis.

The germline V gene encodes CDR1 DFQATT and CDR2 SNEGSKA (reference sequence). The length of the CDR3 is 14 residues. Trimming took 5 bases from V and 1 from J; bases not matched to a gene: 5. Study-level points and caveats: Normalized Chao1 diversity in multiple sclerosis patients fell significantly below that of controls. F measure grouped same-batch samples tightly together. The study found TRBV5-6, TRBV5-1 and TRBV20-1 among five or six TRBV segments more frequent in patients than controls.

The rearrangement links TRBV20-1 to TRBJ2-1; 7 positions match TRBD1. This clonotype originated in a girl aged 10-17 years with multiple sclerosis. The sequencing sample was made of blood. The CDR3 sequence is CSAPRQGSYNEQFF. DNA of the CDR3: TGCAGTGCTCCCCGACAGGGATCCTACAATGAGCAGTTCTTC.